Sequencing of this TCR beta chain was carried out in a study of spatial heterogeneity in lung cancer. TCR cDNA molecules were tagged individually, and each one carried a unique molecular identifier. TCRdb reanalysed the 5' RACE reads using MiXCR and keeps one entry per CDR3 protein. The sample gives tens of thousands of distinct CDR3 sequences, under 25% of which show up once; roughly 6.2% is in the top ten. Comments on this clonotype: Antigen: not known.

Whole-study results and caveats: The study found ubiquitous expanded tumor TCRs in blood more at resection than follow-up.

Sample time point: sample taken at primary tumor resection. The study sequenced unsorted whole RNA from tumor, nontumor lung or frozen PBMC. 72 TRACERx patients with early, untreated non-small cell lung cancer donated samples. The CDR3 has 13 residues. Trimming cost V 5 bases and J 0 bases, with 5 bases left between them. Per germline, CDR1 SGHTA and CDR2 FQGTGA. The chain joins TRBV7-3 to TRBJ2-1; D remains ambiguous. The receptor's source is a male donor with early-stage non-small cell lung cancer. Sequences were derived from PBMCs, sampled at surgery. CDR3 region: CASSPSSYNEQFF. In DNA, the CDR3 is TGTGCCAGCAGCCCCTCCTCCTACAATGAGCAGTTCTTC.